The rows below give T cell receptor beta chains drawn from one sample of a study of metastatic and nonmetastatic thyroid tumors. TCRdb used MiXCR to call clones anew from the PCR reads. The sample carries about 22,000 clones, less than 20% recorded once. The sample taken for sequencing was adjacent normal tissue. These receptors all come from a male donor with papillary thyroid cancer or a benign thyroid nodule (not recorded which). Some clones in this sample may be carry-over from other donors' samples. Each CDR3 is given with its conserved first and last residue. The order of the fields is J gene, D gene, V gene, clone size, CDR3 DNA, CDR3 protein. D genes are given only for firm matches. Size is stated for part of the rows, as once, few or many counts, or as a class when the clone is expanded.

j_gene: TRBJ2-3
d_gene: TRBD2
v_gene: TRBV27
abundance: medium-sized
CDR3nt: TGTGCCAGCAGTTTGGCAGGGCGGGGGGATACGCAGTATTTT
CDR3aa: CASSLAGRGDTQYF

j_gene: TRBJ2-4
d_gene: -
v_gene: TRBV6-1
abundance: -
CDR3nt: TGTGCCAGCAATCAGGGATCCGCCAAAAACATTGAGTACTTC
CDR3aa: CASNQGSAKNIEYF

j_gene: TRBJ2-7
d_gene: -
v_gene: TRBV28
abundance: medium-sized
CDR3nt: TGTGCCAGCAGTTTAATATCGGCAGTACAATACGAGCAGTACTTC
CDR3aa: CASSLISAVQYEQYF

j_gene: TRBJ2-3
d_gene: -
v_gene: TRBV7-8
abundance: many
CDR3nt: TGTGCCAGCAGCTTACACCGCACAGATACGCTGTATTTT
CDR3aa: CASSLHRTDTLYF

j_gene: TRBJ1-1
d_gene: TRBD1
v_gene: TRBV7-3
abundance: many
CDR3nt: TGTGCCAGCAGAGAGGACAGGGAGAGCACTGAAGCTTTCTTT
CDR3aa: CASREDRESTEAFF

j_gene: TRBJ1-2
d_gene: -
v_gene: TRBV19
abundance: -
CDR3nt: TGTGCCAGTACCAGTCCCAGGGCGGTTGTCTACACCTTC
CDR3aa: CASTSPRAVVYTF

j_gene: TRBJ1-4
d_gene: TRBD1
v_gene: TRBV10-1
abundance: few
CDR3nt: TGCGCCAGCAGGGGCGGGACAGGGAATGAAAAACTGTTTTTT
CDR3aa: CASRGGTGNEKLFF

j_gene: TRBJ2-1
d_gene: -
v_gene: TRBV6-2/TRBV6-3
abundance: medium-sized
CDR3nt: TGTGCCAGCAGTTTATCCGTCGGAGGGACCACCTTGTTCTTC
CDR3aa: CASSLSVGGTTLFF

j_gene: TRBJ1-3
d_gene: -
v_gene: TRBV5-1
abundance: many
CDR3nt: TGCGCCAGCAGCTTAGAATTCTCTGGAAACACCATATATTTT
CDR3aa: CASSLEFSGNTIYF

j_gene: TRBJ2-3
d_gene: -
v_gene: TRBV28
abundance: -
CDR3nt: TGTGCCAGCATCCGGGGACTCGTGGACACAGATACGCAGTATTTT
CDR3aa: CASIRGLVDTDTQYF

j_gene: TRBJ1-2
d_gene: -
v_gene: TRBV5-1
abundance: many
CDR3nt: TGCGCCAGCAGCCATGACAATAACTATGGCTACACCTTC
CDR3aa: CASSHDNNYGYTF

j_gene: TRBJ2-1
d_gene: -
v_gene: TRBV19
abundance: -
CDR3nt: TGTGTCAGTAGTACCTCGGAGGGTCCTTCCTACAATGAGCAGTTCTTC
CDR3aa: CVSSTSEGPSYNEQFF

j_gene: TRBJ2-1
d_gene: -
v_gene: TRBV19
abundance: many
CDR3nt: TGTGCCAGTAGTCCTGCTCCAGCCTATGAGCAGTTCTTC
CDR3aa: CASSPAPAYEQFF

j_gene: TRBJ2-2
d_gene: -
v_gene: TRBV4-2
abundance: -
CDR3nt: TGTGCCAGCAGTCCCGCGTCGGCTAGCTGGAGGGTCGACACCGGGGAGCTGTTTTTT
CDR3aa: CASSPASASWRVDTGELFF

j_gene: TRBJ1-1
d_gene: -
v_gene: TRBV7-9
abundance: many
CDR3nt: TGTGCCAGCAGCTTCGACTTAATGAACACTGAAGCTTTCTTT
CDR3aa: CASSFDLMNTEAFF

j_gene: TRBJ1-5
d_gene: -
v_gene: TRBV6-1
abundance: few
CDR3nt: TGTGCCAGCAGTTGGGGAATCGGTCGGCCCCAGCATTTT
CDR3aa: CASSWGIGRPQHF

j_gene: TRBJ2-1
d_gene: TRBD2
v_gene: TRBV6-1
abundance: medium-sized
CDR3nt: TGTGCCAGCACCGGCCCCGGCGGGGGGGGCAATGAGCAGTTCTTC
CDR3aa: CASTGPGGGGNEQFF

j_gene: TRBJ1-2
d_gene: TRBD1
v_gene: TRBV4-2
abundance: few
CDR3nt: TGTGCCAGCAGCCAACCCACAGGGGCTAACTATGGCTACACCTTC
CDR3aa: CASSQPTGANYGYTF

j_gene: TRBJ2-7
d_gene: -
v_gene: TRBV5-1
abundance: -
CDR3nt: TGCGCCAGCAGCACGACGACGGTGCCCTACGAGCAGTACTTC
CDR3aa: CASSTTTVPYEQYF

j_gene: TRBJ2-1
d_gene: TRBD1
v_gene: TRBV11-2
abundance: -
CDR3nt: TGTGCCAGCAGCTCCCAAGGGGGCGTGTACAATGAGCAGTTCTTC
CDR3aa: CASSSQGGVYNEQFF

j_gene: TRBJ2-2
d_gene: TRBD2
v_gene: TRBV11-1
abundance: -
CDR3nt: TGTGCCAGCAGCTCTGGTACTAGCGGGCTAAGGGCCGGGGAGTTGTTTTTT
CDR3aa: CASSSGTSGLRAGELFF

j_gene: TRBJ2-1
d_gene: -
v_gene: TRBV11-3
abundance: many
CDR3nt: TGTGCCAGCAGCGGAGGGGGATCCTACAATGAGCAGTTCTTC
CDR3aa: CASSGGGSYNEQFF

j_gene: TRBJ2-1
d_gene: TRBD1
v_gene: TRBV6-2/TRBV6-3
abundance: few
CDR3nt: TGTGCCAGCACAAGACAGGGGCTCAATGAGCAGTTCTTC
CDR3aa: CASTRQGLNEQFF

j_gene: TRBJ2-5
d_gene: TRBD1
v_gene: TRBV11-1
abundance: many
CDR3nt: TGTGCCAGCAGCAACTTAGCAATCAGGGGGCGCGCCCAAGAGACCCAGTACTTC
CDR3aa: CASSNLAIRGRAQETQYF

j_gene: TRBJ2-3
d_gene: TRBD2
v_gene: TRBV11-2
abundance: few
CDR3nt: TGTGCCAGCAGCGAACCCACGGGCGGGAGGGGTGGAGATACGCAGTATTTT
CDR3aa: CASSEPTGGRGGDTQYF

j_gene: TRBJ2-5
d_gene: -
v_gene: TRBV5-1
abundance: -
CDR3nt: TGCGCCAGCAACTACAACCAAGAGACACAGTACTTC
CDR3aa: CASNYNQETQYF

j_gene: TRBJ1-4
d_gene: -
v_gene: TRBV15
abundance: few
CDR3nt: TGTGCCACCAGCGAGGGACATGGGCCTAATGAAGAACTGTTTTTT
CDR3aa: CATSEGHGPNEELFF

j_gene: TRBJ2-2
d_gene: -
v_gene: TRBV6-6
abundance: medium-sized
CDR3nt: TGTGCCAGCAGTTACGGGGGGGGCCAGCGTTCGAAGCTGTTTTTT
CDR3aa: CASSYGGGQRSKLFF

j_gene: TRBJ1-6
d_gene: TRBD1
v_gene: TRBV5-5
abundance: many
CDR3nt: TGTGCCAGCAGCCTTGACTGGACAGGGGTGATGTCACCCCTCCACTTT
CDR3aa: CASSLDWTGVMSPLHF

j_gene: TRBJ2-5
d_gene: -
v_gene: TRBV12-3/TRBV12-4
abundance: many
CDR3nt: TGTGCCAGCAAAAAGGGAGCCTTCGTGACCCAGTACTTC
CDR3aa: CASKKGAFVTQYF

j_gene: TRBJ2-1
d_gene: TRBD2
v_gene: TRBV2
abundance: medium-sized
CDR3nt: TGTGCCAGCAGTGTGGACGGGGGGGCATACAATGAGCAGTTCTTC
CDR3aa: CASSVDGGAYNEQFF

j_gene: TRBJ1-1
d_gene: -
v_gene: TRBV10-3
abundance: many
CDR3nt: TGTGCCATCAGTGAGTCCCATGAAGCTTTCTTT
CDR3aa: CAISESHEAFF

j_gene: TRBJ2-1
d_gene: TRBD2
v_gene: TRBV30
abundance: -
CDR3nt: TGTGCCTGGGGGAGGGCGGGTGAGCAGTTCTTC
CDR3aa: CAWGRAGEQFF

j_gene: TRBJ2-5
d_gene: TRBD2
v_gene: TRBV7-3
abundance: many
CDR3nt: TGTGCCAGCAGCCAAGGGGGGAAACTAGCGGGGGTAGGCGTTACTCAAGAGACCCAGTACTTC
CDR3aa: CASSQGGKLAGVGVTQETQYF

j_gene: TRBJ2-2
d_gene: -
v_gene: TRBV6-1
abundance: few
CDR3nt: TGTGCCAGCAGTGAATCCGTGGGGATCGGGGAGCTGTTTTTT
CDR3aa: CASSESVGIGELFF

j_gene: TRBJ1-2
d_gene: -
v_gene: TRBV14
abundance: -
CDR3nt: TGTGCCAGCAGCCAAACAAAGGGGCACTATGGCTACACCTTC
CDR3aa: CASSQTKGHYGYTF

j_gene: TRBJ2-5
d_gene: -
v_gene: TRBV7-2
abundance: many
CDR3nt: TGTGCCAGCAGCTCCCTGGGCGGGATAAAAGAGACCCAGTACTTC
CDR3aa: CASSSLGGIKETQYF

j_gene: TRBJ2-5
d_gene: -
v_gene: TRBV11-1
abundance: many
CDR3nt: TGTGCCAGCAGTTTGAGGGATCAAGAGACCCAGTACTTC
CDR3aa: CASSLRDQETQYF

j_gene: TRBJ2-1
d_gene: TRBD2
v_gene: TRBV27
abundance: medium-sized
CDR3nt: TGTGCCAGCAGGTCCTCGGGGGGTTCGAGCAATGAGCAGTTCTTC
CDR3aa: CASRSSGGSSNEQFF

j_gene: TRBJ1-1
d_gene: TRBD1
v_gene: TRBV6-2/TRBV6-3
abundance: -
CDR3nt: TGTGCCAGCAGACAGGGGTACACTGAAGCTTTCTTT
CDR3aa: CASRQGYTEAFF

j_gene: TRBJ1-1
d_gene: -
v_gene: TRBV4-3
abundance: -
CDR3nt: TGCGCCAGCAGCCAAGGGGGGGGTGGCGCCTATGAAGCTTTCTTT
CDR3aa: CASSQGGGGAYEAFF